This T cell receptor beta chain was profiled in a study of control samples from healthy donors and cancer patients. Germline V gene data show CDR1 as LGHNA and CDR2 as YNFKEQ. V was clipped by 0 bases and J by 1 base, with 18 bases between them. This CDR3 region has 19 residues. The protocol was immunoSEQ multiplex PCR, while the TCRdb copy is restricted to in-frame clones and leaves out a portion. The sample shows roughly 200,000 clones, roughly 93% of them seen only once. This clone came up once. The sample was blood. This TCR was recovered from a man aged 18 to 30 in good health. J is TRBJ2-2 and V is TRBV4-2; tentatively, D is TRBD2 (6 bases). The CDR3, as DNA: TGTGCCAGCAGCCAAGAGGTCCTCACTACTAGCCTGAACACCGGGGAGCTGTTTTTT. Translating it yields CASSQEVLTTSLNTGELFF.